These T cell receptor beta chains were read from a single sample in a study of blood T cell repertoires in COVID-19. Some clones are missing from TCRdb's copy, which holds only in-frame ones; the method was immunoSEQ multiplex PCR. The table includes around 340,000 clones, 88% detected once. The source material was PBMCs or T cells enriched from blood (not recorded which). The receptors were sampled from a woman aged 25 to 39 who had been exposed to COVID-19. Both conserved end residues are part of each CDR3. A D gene is named only where the DNA matches it firmly. Not all rows give a size; the values are once, few, many and, for expanded clones, a class.

J: TRBJ2-7
size: -
V: TRBV7-5
length: 14
D: -
CDR3: CARSFQERIYEQYF
DNA: TGTGCCAGAAGCTTTCAGGAGCGGATCTACGAGCAGTACTTC

J: TRBJ1-5
size: once
V: TRBV6-2/TRBV6-3
length: 15
D: TRBD1
CDR3: CASSKRQGINQPQHF
DNA: TGTGCCAGCAGTAAGAGACAGGGTATCAATCAGCCCCAGCATTTT

J: TRBJ2-5
size: -
V: TRBV5-1
length: 14
D: -
CDR3: CASREGVGQETQYF
DNA: TGCGCCAGCAGAGAGGGGGTCGGGCAAGAGACCCAGTACTTC

J: TRBJ2-5
size: -
V: TRBV3-1/TRBV3-2
length: 14
D: -
CDR3: CASSHHGGDETQYF
DNA: TGTGCCAGCAGCCATCACGGGGGAGATGAGACCCAGTACTTC

J: TRBJ2-7
size: -
V: TRBV7-8
length: 15
D: -
CDR3: CASSHVPPGSNEQYF
DNA: TGTGCCAGCAGCCATGTCCCACCGGGATCCAACGAGCAGTACTTC

J: TRBJ2-1
size: -
V: TRBV10-3
length: 13
D: TRBD2
CDR3: CAISAERGLRQFF
DNA: TGTGCCATCAGTGCGGAAAGGGGACTACGGCAGTTCTTC

J: TRBJ2-1
size: -
V: TRBV10-1
length: 17
D: -
CDR3: CASSEFSPGTLRNEQFF
DNA: TGCGCCAGCAGTGAGTTCTCCCCCGGGACTCTACGCAATGAGCAGTTCTTC

J: TRBJ2-7
size: -
V: TRBV7-9
length: 14
D: TRBD2
CDR3: CASSKTGGAYEQYF
DNA: TGTGCCAGCAGCAAAACTGGGGGGGCCTACGAGCAGTACTTC

J: TRBJ1-4
size: -
V: TRBV12-5
length: 16
D: -
CDR3: CASGLDQVRFNEKLFF
DNA: TGTGCTAGTGGTTTGGATCAGGTTCGCTTTAATGAAAAACTGTTTTTT

J: TRBJ2-2
size: -
V: TRBV4-2
length: 15
D: TRBD1
CDR3: CASSQTNRGRGELFF
DNA: TGTGCCAGCAGCCAGACCAACAGGGGGCGGGGGGAGCTGTTTTTT

J: TRBJ2-3
size: -
V: TRBV5-1
length: 19
D: -
CDR3: CASSLASLRVAASTDTQYF
DNA: TGCGCCAGCAGCTTGGCGAGTTTAAGGGTAGCGGCTAGCACAGATACGCAGTATTTT

J: TRBJ2-3
size: -
V: TRBV5-1
length: 14
D: TRBD1
CDR3: CASSRDRSTDTQYF
DNA: TGCGCCAGCAGCCGGGACAGAAGCACAGATACGCAGTATTTT

J: TRBJ2-2
size: -
V: TRBV2
length: 15
D: -
CDR3: CASKLRSFSTGELFF
DNA: TGTGCCAGCAAATTACGGAGTTTCAGCACCGGGGAGCTGTTTTTT

J: TRBJ2-2
size: -
V: TRBV25-1
length: 15
D: -
CDR3: CASRTGRAEGGELFF
DNA: TGTGCCAGCAGGACCGGGCGGGCCGAGGGCGGGGAGCTGTTTTTT

J: TRBJ2-7
size: -
V: TRBV5-1
length: 15
D: -
CDR3: CASSLTQGSTYEQYF
DNA: TGCGCCAGCAGCTTGACTCAGGGTTCCACCTACGAGCAGTACTTC

J: TRBJ2-7
size: -
V: TRBV6-5
length: 12
D: -
CDR3: CASREGPYEQYF
DNA: TGTGCCAGCAGGGAGGGCCCCTACGAGCAGTACTTC

J: TRBJ1-3
size: -
V: TRBV7-3
length: 16
D: TRBD1
CDR3: CASSLISGGTGNTIYF
DNA: TGTGCCAGCAGCTTAATTTCAGGGGGCACGGGAAACACCATATATTTT

J: TRBJ2-7
size: -
V: TRBV15
length: 15
D: TRBD1
CDR3: CATSRGTGGAYEQYF
DNA: TGTGCCACCAGCAGAGGGACAGGGGGCGCGTACGAGCAGTACTTC

J: TRBJ1-2
size: -
V: TRBV7-9
length: 16
D: TRBD1
CDR3: CASSNEVGQLNYGYTF
DNA: TGTGCCAGCAGCAACGAGGTGGGACAGCTCAACTATGGCTACACCTTC

J: TRBJ2-7
size: -
V: TRBV30
length: 13
D: TRBD2
CDR3: CAWGGGDSNEQYF
DNA: TGTGCCTGGGGGGGAGGGGACTCGAACGAGCAGTACTTC

J: TRBJ1-2
size: few
V: TRBV28
length: 13
D: -
CDR3: CASSWPEVYGYTF
DNA: TGTGCCAGCAGTTGGCCCGAGGTCTATGGCTACACCTTC

J: TRBJ2-1
size: -
V: TRBV9
length: 15
D: TRBD2
CDR3: CASSASGTSRIEQFF
DNA: TGTGCCAGCAGCGCGTCCGGGACTAGCCGGATTGAGCAGTTCTTC

J: TRBJ1-1
size: -
V: TRBV27
length: 13
D: TRBD1
CDR3: CASSFQGGTEAFF
DNA: TGTGCCAGCAGTTTTCAGGGGGGCACTGAAGCTTTCTTT

J: TRBJ2-7
size: once
V: TRBV28
length: 17
D: -
CDR3: CASSLLGGRRSSYEQYF
DNA: TGTGCCAGCAGTTTATTAGGTGGCAGGAGGAGCTCCTACGAGCAGTACTTC

J: TRBJ1-5
size: -
V: TRBV7-9
length: 19
D: TRBD1
CDR3: CASSSVPGQGAWSNQPQHF
DNA: TGTGCCAGCAGCTCAGTCCCGGGACAGGGGGCGTGGAGCAATCAGCCCCAGCATTTT

J: TRBJ2-3
size: -
V: TRBV5-1
length: 18
D: TRBD2
CDR3: CASARGLAGVEVIDTQYF
DNA: TGCGCCAGCGCAAGAGGACTAGCGGGAGTCGAGGTTATAGATACGCAGTATTTT

J: TRBJ2-3
size: -
V: TRBV3-1/TRBV3-2
length: 21
D: TRBD2
CDR3: CASSQDDLLAGFLYRTDTQYF
DNA: TGTGCCAGCAGCCAAGATGATTTGCTAGCGGGATTTTTGTATAGAACAGATACGCAGTATTTT

J: TRBJ2-1
size: -
V: TRBV28
length: 15
D: -
CDR3: CASSTGPRTDNEQFF
DNA: TGTGCCAGCAGTACAGGGCCCAGGACGGATAATGAGCAGTTCTTC

J: TRBJ1-2
size: -
V: TRBV12-3/TRBV12-4
length: 13
D: -
CDR3: CASYRLGAYGYTF
DNA: TGTGCCAGCTACCGGTTAGGGGCCTATGGCTACACCTTC

J: TRBJ1-3
size: -
V: TRBV5-8
length: 13
D: -
CDR3: CASSHRVGNTIYF
DNA: TGTGCCAGCAGCCACAGGGTTGGAAACACCATATATTTT

J: TRBJ1-5
size: -
V: TRBV19
length: 12
D: -
CDR3: CASTHPREPQHF
DNA: TGTGCCAGCACCCATCCGAGGGAGCCCCAGCATTTT

J: TRBJ2-3
size: -
V: TRBV5-5
length: 14
D: TRBD1
CDR3: CASSSGQMADTQYF
DNA: TGTGCCAGCAGCTCGGGACAGATGGCAGATACGCAGTATTTT